This entry concerns a single T cell receptor (beta chain). This table comes from immunoSEQ multiplex PCR, and its TCRdb copy is limited to in-frame clones, with some not included. The profile shows about 440,000 clones, less than 95% of them singletons. Germline V CDR1 and CDR2: LGHDT, YNNKEL (reference sequence). The J segment lost 5 bases and the V segment lost 0 bases, leaving 7 bases of the junction unmatched. CDR3 length: 16 amino acids. The sample comes from a study of blood T cell repertoires in COVID-19. Study context: Both acute and convalescent COVID-19 samples were obtained from the United States, Italy and Spain. PBMCs, B-cell-depleted T cells, or T cells were the source of the cDNA or gDNA that made up the material.

All enrollees were about 18 to 95 years old and from 24 US areas. In Cohort 3, a recovered donor had either two negative PCRs, clearance, or symptom resolution. The sequenced sample was PBMCs or T cells enriched from blood (not recorded which). This clonotype originated in a man aged 18 to 30 who had recovered from COVID-19. The chain is built from TRBV3-1 (or the pseudogene TRBV3-2) and TRBJ1-5; TRBD1 matches at 7 bases. CDR3 in amino acids: CASSQEGVRGDQPQHF. The DNA for the CDR3 is TGTGCCAGCAGCCAAGAAGGGGTCAGGGGGGATCAGCCCCAGCATTTT.